Following are 27 T cell receptor beta chains from one sample sequenced in a study of CD8 T cells in ankylosing spondylitis. TCRdb passed the 5' RACE reads through MiXCR, listing each CDR3 protein once. Counted here are about 140,000 distinct CDR3 sequences, more than 7% occurring once; the ten biggest clones make up about 7.1%. The sample was synovial fluid, either unsorted or a sorted T cell fraction (not recorded which). These receptors originate from a male donor with ankylosing spondylitis.

This clonotype was counted many times. The rearrangement links TRBV4-3 to TRBJ2-3, with D possibly TRBD1 on 5 matching bases. Germline V CDR1 and CDR2: LGHNA, YSLEER. V was pared by 0 bases and J by 6 bases, with 13 bases between. The CDR3 extends over 15 amino acids. Here the CDR3 reads CASSQEQANGDTQYF. In DNA form, the CDR3 reads TGCGCCAGCAGCCAAGAACAGGCGAATGGCGATACGCAGTATTTT.

The chain employs TRBV28 and TRBJ2-1; the match to TRBD2 covers 13 bases. V lost 4 bases to trimming and J lost 9 bases; unmatched junction nucleotides: 12. CDR3 length: 17 residues. The germline gives CDR1 MDHEN, CDR2 SYDVKM. The CDR3, as DNA: TGTGCCAGCAGTTCCAAGGATGGTACTAGCGGGAGGGTTGAGCAGTTCTTC. This translates into CASSSKDGTSGRVEQFF.

This clonotype was counted many times. The chain uses TRBV4-3 and TRBJ1-4, with 7 nucleotides matching TRBD1. Per germline, CDR1 LGHNA and CDR2 YSLEER. Trimming cost V 3 bases and J 2 bases; bases outside gene matches: 0. The CDR3 runs to 14 residues. For the CDR3, the DNA is TGCGCCAGCAGCCAGACAGGGACTAATGAAAAACTGTTTTTT. Residues: CASSQTGTNEKLFF.

This clonotype was picked up a small number of times. V is TRBV20-1 and J is TRBJ2-7, with 9 bases aligning to TRBD1. The CDR3 totals 13 residues. Germline CDR1 and CDR2: DFQATT and SNEGSKA (reference sequence). The V gene end was trimmed by 3 bases and the J gene end by 6 bases; junction bases not matched to a gene: 6. The CDR3 sequence is CSASGDRVAEQYF. CDR3 nucleotide sequence: TGCAGTGCTAGCGGGGACAGGGTGGCCGAGCAGTACTTC.

This clonotype was found many times. The CDR3 sequence is CASSQPGRGKYEQYF. CDR3 nucleotide sequence: TGCGCCAGCAGCCAACCCGGACGGGGGAAATACGAGCAGTACTTC. The chain recombines TRBV4-1 with TRBJ2-7; perhaps TRBD2 as D (6 bases). Germline V gene lookup returns CDR1 MGHRA and CDR2 YSYEKL. CDR3 length equals 15 residues. Trimming removed 2 bases at V and 4 bases at J, with 15 bases between.

This clonotype has a handful of counts. The chain carries TRBV20-1 and TRBJ1-3; a possible D gene is TRBD1 (5 bases). Trimming shortened V by 5 bases and J by 0 bases, and 8 bases separated the two germline ends. The CDR3 contains 13 residues. The germline gives CDR1 DFQATT, CDR2 SNEGSKA (reference sequence). The CDR3 nucleotides are TGCAGTGCTGCCAGGGACTCTGGAAACACCATATATTTT. Protein sequence: CSAARDSGNTIYF.

This clonotype has a count of ten or more. V is TRBV3-1 and J is TRBJ1-2, with unresolved D. The V gene lost 0 bases and the J gene lost 5 bases, with 7 bases spanning the gap. The CDR3 consists of 13 residues. The V gene's germline CDR1 is LGHDT and CDR2 YNNKEL (reference sequence). For the CDR3, the DNA is TGTGCCAGCAGCCAAGATCACGGGTATGGCTACACCTTC. Amino acid sequence: CASSQDHGYGYTF.

This clonotype has more than one count but fewer than ten. The rearrangement uses TRBV28 and TRBJ2-7; D call uncertain. V shed 5 bases and J shed 7 bases, with 15 bases lying between them. Germline values: CDR1 MDHEN, CDR2 SYDVKM. CDR3 length equals 13 residues. The CDR3 region is CASSASPRKEQYF. The CDR3 DNA reads as TGTGCCAGCAGTGCATCACCCCGGAAGGAGCAGTACTTC.

This clonotype was counted ten times or more. J is TRBJ2-2 and V is TRBV20-1, with a weak D call TRBD1 (5 bases). Deletions cut 5 bases from V and 5 bases from J, with 12 bases between. In germline, CDR1 is DFQATT, CDR2 SNEGSKA (reference sequence). The CDR3 contains 13 residues. The CDR3: CSAYIPGTGELFF. The CDR3 nucleotides read TGCAGTGCTTATATCCCAGGGACCGGGGAGCTGTTTTTT.

This clonotype was seen repeatedly, ten times or more. The chain joins TRBV20-1 to TRBJ2-1; D unclear. With 3 bases removed from V and 0 bases from J, the gap between germline ends came to 6 bases. The germline V gene has CDR1 DFQATT and CDR2 SNEGSKA (reference sequence). This CDR3 spans 13 amino acids. The CDR3 is CSASPFSYNEQFF. In nucleotides, the CDR3 is TGCAGTGCTAGTCCATTCTCCTACAATGAGCAGTTCTTC.

The gene calls are TRBV4-2 and TRBJ1-5; TRBD1 is a possible D gene (5 bases). The CDR3 sequence is 13 residues long. Per the germline V gene, CDR1 is LGHNA and CDR2 is YNFKEQ. V lost 0 bases and J lost 7, with 7 bases in between. CDR3 in DNA: TGTGCCAGCAGCCAAGACAGGGAGCAGCCCCAGCATTTT. Translated, it gives CASSQDREQPQHF.

This clonotype was seen a handful of times. The chain joins TRBV25-1 to TRBJ2-7, with D unclear. V shed 2 bases and J shed 3 bases, with 8 bases lying between them. Germline CDR1 MGHDK, CDR2 SYGVNS. The CDR3 is 13 residues long. CDR3 bases: TGTGCCAGCAGTGAACACGGAAACTACGAGCAGTACTTC. As protein: CASSEHGNYEQYF.

The chain joins TRBV27 to TRBJ1-3; no reliable D call. The germline V gene has CDR1 MNHEY and CDR2 SMNVEV (reference sequence). The CDR3 contains 15 residues. V lost 6 bases, J lost 0 bases, and 12 bases lay in between. The CDR3 loop is CASRPDGDSGNTIYF. The CDR3 DNA sequence: TGTGCCAGCAGGCCGGACGGCGACTCTGGAAACACCATATATTTT.

V is TRBV7-9 and J is TRBJ1-6; no clear D gene. Germline CDR1 is SEHNR and CDR2 is FQNEAQ (reference sequence). The CDR3 covers 17 residues. V was cut by 4 bases and J by 0 bases, with 13 bases left in between. CDR3 protein: CASSSTPSSSYNSPLHF. The CDR3 DNA follows: TGTGCCAGCAGCTCGACACCCAGCAGCTCCTATAATTCACCCCTCCACTTT.

The genes are TRBV20-1 and TRBJ1-1; no clear D. V lost 2 bases, J lost 5 bases, and 9 bases lay in between. The germline gives CDR1 DFQATT, CDR2 SNEGSKA (reference sequence). The CDR3 sequence is 12 residues long. This chain's CDR3 is CSARISRTEAFF. The CDR3, as DNA: TGCAGTGCTAGAATCTCGCGAACTGAAGCTTTCTTT.

This clonotype was detected many times. The rearrangement joins TRBV6-6 to TRBJ1-5, with D perhaps TRBD1 (5 bases). Trimming took 8 bases from V and 0 from J, leaving 11 bases between them. CDR1 and CDR2 from the germline V gene are MNHNY and SVGAGI (reference sequence). The CDR3 length is 14 residues. The CDR3 DNA follows: TGTGCCAGCTTAGGGACGGATAGCAATCAGCCCCAGCATTTT. Translated, it gives CASLGTDSNQPQHF.

This clonotype was seen ten or more times. The chain couples TRBV24-1 to TRBJ1-5; 10 bases are a match to TRBD1. The germline V gene has CDR1 KGHDR and CDR2 SFDVKD. J was trimmed by 2 bases and V by 0 bases; bases with no gene match: 6. The CDR3 is 18 amino acids. This CDR3 is CATSDLGDRGYGNQPQHF. The DNA for the CDR3 is TGTGCCACCAGTGATTTGGGGGACAGGGGATATGGCAATCAGCCCCAGCATTTT.

There are a few counts of this clonotype. This chain joins TRBV6-1 and TRBJ2-2; 7 bases fit TRBD2. The CDR3 totals 15 residues. After removal of 5 bases from V and 0 bases from J, the junction contained 3 bases not matched to a gene. In germline, CDR1 is MNHNS, CDR2 SASEGT. CDR3 in amino acids: CASSLAVPNTGELFF. The DNA of the CDR3 is TGTGCCAGCAGTCTAGCGGTTCCGAACACCGGGGAGCTGTTTTTT.

The table lists this clonotype with many counts. This chain links TRBV20-1 with TRBJ2-7; D not certain. The CDR3 length is 10 residues. V was pared by 3 bases and J by 3 bases, with 3 bases between. The germline CDR1 and CDR2 sequences are DFQATT and SNEGSKA (reference sequence). The CDR3: CSASYYEQYF. As DNA, the CDR3 is TGCAGTGCTAGCTACTACGAGCAGTACTTC.

This clonotype showed up many times. The rearrangement links TRBV6-1 to TRBJ1-6, with D unresolved. Trimming took off 8 bases at V and 7 bases at J, with 15 bases between the two ends. The length of the CDR3 is 14 residues. Germline CDR1 MNHNS, CDR2 SASEGT. In DNA form, the CDR3 reads TGTGCCAGCCGTCCGGACGGCTCCAATTCACCCCTCCACTTT. Its protein product is CASRPDGSNSPLHF.

This chain connects TRBV5-1 to TRBJ1-3; unclear D gene. This CDR3 is built from 15 residues. Germline V CDR1 and CDR2: SGHRS, YFSETQ. V lost 3 bases and J 0 bases, leaving 10 bases between the germline ends. CDR3 sequence: CASSSQDFSGNTIYF. The CDR3 coding sequence is TGCGCCAGCAGCTCCCAAGACTTCTCTGGAAACACCATATATTTT.

This clonotype was seen at least ten times. The chain combines TRBV28 with TRBJ2-5, with a possible D match to TRBD2 (6 bases). The V gene lost 10 bases and the J gene lost 3 bases, with 21 bases spanning the gap. The CDR3 extends over 15 amino acids. Germline assignment: CDR1 MDHEN and CDR2 SYDVKM. The CDR3 nucleotides are TGTGCCACCTCCAGCAGTGGTGCGGGGAAAGAGACCCAGTACTTC. It codes for CATSSSGAGKETQYF.

This clonotype came up many times. The CDR3 coding sequence is TGTGCCAGCTCCCCGGGGGCAGAGACCCAGTACTTC. This encodes CASSPGAETQYF. The rearrangement links TRBV6-6 to TRBJ2-5; the D gene could be TRBD1 or TRBD2 (6 bases each). This CDR3 has 12 residues. CDR1 and CDR2 from the germline V gene are MNHNY and SVGAGI (reference sequence). Trimming cost V 8 bases and J 4 bases, with 11 bases left between them.

In this sample, this clonotype turned up a few times. This sequence joins TRBV20-1 and TRBJ1-3; no clear D gene. V lost 0 bases, J lost 3 bases, and 12 bases lay in between. In germline, CDR1 is DFQATT, CDR2 SNEGSKA (reference sequence). The length of the CDR3 is 15 residues. CDR3 bases: TGCAGTGCTAGAGATCCCGGGTTCGGTGGAAACACCATATATTTT. Its translation: CSARDPGFGGNTIYF.

Within the sample, this clonotype is medium-sized. V usage is TRBV20-1 and J usage is TRBJ1-1; D possibly corresponds to TRBD1 (5 bases). CDR3 size: 14 residues. The V and J ends lost 6 bases and 3 bases respectively, with 17 bases between them. Germline CDR1 reads DFQATT; CDR2 reads SNEGSKA (reference sequence). This chain's CDR3 is CSAPRSRDHTEAFF. As DNA, the CDR3 is TGCAGTGCCCCTCGGAGCAGGGATCACACTGAAGCTTTCTTT.

Many counts were recorded for this clonotype. The V gene is TRBV4-2, the J gene TRBJ2-3, with a weak D call TRBD2 (5 bases). Trimming pared 7 bases from V and 6 bases from J, leaving 14 bases between. This CDR3 has 13 residues. Germline values: CDR1 LGHNA, CDR2 YNFKEQ. The CDR3 protein is CASTLARGDTQYF. CDR3 DNA: TGTGCCAGCACCTTGGCCCGCGGGGATACGCAGTATTTT.

This clonotype has ten or more counts. The CDR3 DNA is TGTGCCACCAGTGATTCAACCCCCGGGACAGATACGCAGTATTTT. This gives the protein CATSDSTPGTDTQYF. The V call is TRBV24-1, the J call TRBJ2-3; D unclear. There are 15 residues in the CDR3. CDR1 is KGHDR, CDR2 SFDVKD, per germline. V lost 2 bases, J lost 3 bases, and 11 bases lay in between.